This TCR beta chain was retrieved from a study of T cell changes during pregnancy in multiple sclerosis. Here immunoSEQ multiplex PCR was the method, and the copy in TCRdb shows in-frame clones only, minus some. Of over 75,000 clones in the sample, roughly 92% were seen once. Germline CDR1 reads PRHDT; CDR2 reads FYEKMQ (reference sequence). Trimming took 5 bases from V and 9 from J; bases not matched to a gene: 3. This CDR3 contains 12 residues. The chain carries TRBV13 and TRBJ1-5; 8 bases agree with TRBD1. The material sequenced was peripheral blood, taken in the first trimester of pregnancy. The sequence was collected from a female donor with multiple sclerosis, enrolled in a pregnancy study. CDR3 region: CASSAGQAPQHF. The CDR3 DNA reads as TGTGCCAGCAGCGCGGGACAGGCGCCCCAGCATTTT.